This T cell receptor (beta chain) was documented in a study of OX40 agonist ivuxolimab in advanced cancers. Study overall: Those treated in dose escalation had hepatocellular carcinoma, melanoma, renal cell cancer or head and neck cancer. Prior therapy, whether anti-PD-1, anti-PD-L1 or anti-CTLA-4, was allowed, and 30% to 40% had some.

General study points: The study did not work out the antigen specificity of the expanded peripheral T cells.

Method: immunoSEQ multiplex PCR; TCRdb's copy keeps in-frame clones and lacks some. The table has more than 20,000 clones, roughly 82% seen once. The cohort excluded patients with autoimmune disease history or systemic immunosuppression. As to this clone: The antigen remains undetermined.

From germline, CDR1 is SGHRS and CDR2 YFSETQ. V was pared by 7 bases and J by 1 base, with 8 bases between. The CDR3 is 12 residues long. Specimen: CD4+ or CD8+ T cells sorted from blood, collected in a trial of the OX40 agonist ivuxolimab. The sequence was obtained from an adult with an advanced solid tumor such as melanoma, head and neck, liver or kidney cancer. The chain couples TRBV5-1 to TRBJ1-1; D not resolved. The CDR3 sequence is CASGRQNTEAFF. The CDR3 coding sequence is TGCGCCAGCGGACGGCAGAACACTGAAGCTTTCTTT.